Below are 5 T cell receptor beta chains sequenced from a single sample in a study of T cell responses to AZD1222 COVID-19 vaccine. Only in-frame clones appear in the TCRdb table, and some are missing; sequencing was by immunoSEQ multiplex PCR. Among some 140,000 clones, around 90% were seen once, and the ten largest hold approximately 2.8%. The sample in question was peripheral blood, obtained on day 0 of AZD1222 vaccination. The receptors were gathered from an adult in good health.

In its sample, this clone was seen once. CDR3 coding DNA: TGTGCCAGCGGATACAGGGGGAGCACTGAAGCTTTCTTT. Translating gives CASGYRGSTEAFF. The rearrangement joins TRBV2 to TRBJ1-1; 8 bases are shared with TRBD1. The germline V gene encodes CDR1 SNHLY and CDR2 FYNNEI. V shed 8 bases, J shed 4 bases, and the junction held 6 bases outside the gene matches. The CDR3 runs 13 residues. The whole variable domain, remainder taken from reference TRBV2 and TRBJ1-1, is EPEVTQTPSHQVTQMGQEVILRCVPISNHLYFYWYRQILGQKVEFLVSFYNNEISEKSEIFDDQFSVERPDGSNFTLKIRSTKLEDSAMYFCASGYRGSTEAFFGQGTRLTVV.

The genes are TRBV19 and TRBJ1-4; D uncertain. The CDR3 runs to 14 residues. Deletions cut 2 bases from V and 4 bases from J, with 8 bases between. Germline V gene data show CDR1 as LNHDA and CDR2 as SQIVND (reference sequence). The CDR3 nucleotides read TGTGCCAGTAGTATAAGGCGGGTTAATGAAAAACTGTTTTTT. Translating it yields CASSIRRVNEKLFF.

The V gene is TRBV19, the J gene TRBJ2-3, with TRBD2 as a possible D gene (6 bases). The V gene's germline CDR1 is LNHDA and CDR2 SQIVND (reference sequence). The V end was cut by 6 bases, the J end by 4 bases, with 17 bases between. The CDR3 totals 15 residues. The DNA for the CDR3 is TGTGCCAGTAGCCGGATGTTACTAGCTGCAGATACGCAGTATTTT. This encodes CASSRMLLAADTQYF.

The chain combines TRBV10-2 with TRBJ2-2; 7 positions agree with TRBD1. Per the germline V gene, CDR1 is WSHSY and CDR2 is SAAADI. Trimming removed 7 bases from V and 4 bases from J; junction bases left unmatched: 6. This CDR3 comprises 14 residues. The chain's CDR3 is CASIPDRFTGELFF. The CDR3 region has the DNA TGCGCCAGCATCCCGGACAGGTTCACCGGGGAGCTGTTTTTT.

The rearrangement links TRBV6-5 to TRBJ2-3; 10 bases fit TRBD2. J gave up 5 bases and V 8 bases, and 7 bases lay outside the gene matches. Germline lookup yields CDR1 MNHEY and CDR2 SVGAGI. The CDR3 spans 14 residues. CDR3: CASALAGVKDTQYF. The CDR3 nucleotides are TGTGCCAGCGCCCTAGCGGGAGTTAAAGATACGCAGTATTTT.